The 20 T cell receptor beta chains presented below share a single source sample, sequenced in a study of cytomegalovirus exposure and HLA in healthy donors. PCR amplification relied on 60 Vbeta primers (plus 13 Jbeta primers). Profiling relied on immunoSEQ multiplex PCR, and the TCRdb table lists in-frame clones only, not all of them. Of approximately 150,000 clones in the sample, around four fifths are singletons; the top ten hold about 10%. Specimen: PBMCs. These receptors were collected from a man aged 45-60 years in good health and CMV-seropositive.

The CDR3 bases are TGTGCCAGCAGCCAGGGCCATGAAGCTTTCTTT. It translates to CASSQGHEAFF. This chain links TRBV7-9 with TRBJ1-1, with D perhaps TRBD1 (5 bases). CDR3 size: 11 residues. Germline values: CDR1 SEHNR, CDR2 FQNEAQ (reference sequence). Trimming cost V 5 bases and J 7 bases, with 8 bases left between them.

The rearrangement uses TRBV4-3 and TRBJ1-6; D gene uncertain. CDR3 length: 14 amino acids. Trimming removed 2 bases from V and 7 bases from J, with 9 bases in between. CDR1 is LGHNA, CDR2 YSLEER, per germline. As DNA, the CDR3 is TGCGCCAGCAGCCAACACAGACGCAATTCACCCCTCCACTTT. This encodes CASSQHRRNSPLHF.

The chain employs TRBV7-6 and TRBJ1-4; D unresolved. Germline loops: CDR1 SGHVS, CDR2 FNYEAQ. Trimming pared 5 bases from V and 0 bases from J, leaving 10 bases between. CDR3 size: 15 residues. In DNA form, the CDR3 reads TGTGCCAGCAGCCCCAGACATACAACTAATGAAAAACTGTTTTTT. Translating it yields CASSPRHTTNEKLFF.

The chain couples TRBV11-2 to TRBJ1-1; 8 positions match TRBD1. This CDR3 has 13 residues. CDR1 and CDR2 (germline): SGHAT, FQNNGV. V lost 6 bases and J lost 4; bases outside the gene matches: 4. Here the CDR3 DNA reads TGTGCCAGCAGGTCACAGGGGGGCACTGAAGCTTTCTTT. Protein: CASRSQGGTEAFF.

The V gene is TRBV7-2, the J gene TRBJ1-6; D may be TRBD1 (5 bases). This CDR3 region has 16 residues. Between the trimmed V and J ends, which lost 5 bases and 5 bases, there was a span of 16 bases. Germline CDR1 and CDR2: SGHTA and FQGNSA. In DNA form, the CDR3 reads TGTGCCAGCAGCCCGGGGGTTCGGGGGGATAATTCACCCCTCCACTTT. This translates into CASSPGVRGDNSPLHF. The full variable domain, completed using reference TRBV7-2 and TRBJ1-6, is GAGVSQSPSNKVTEKGKDVELRCDPISGHTALYWYRQSLGQGLEFLIYFQGNSAPDKSGLPSDRFSAERTGGSVSTLTIQRTQQEDSAVYLCASSPGVRGDNSPLHFGNGTRLTVT.

This rearrangement joins TRBV15 to TRBJ2-5; perhaps TRBD2 as D (6 bases). This CDR3 has 14 amino acids. Germline V gene data show CDR1 as LNHNV and CDR2 as YYDKDF (reference sequence). V was shortened by 2 bases and J by 9 bases, with 16 bases between the two germline ends. DNA for the CDR3: TGTGCCACCAGCAGATCAAGGACTCCGGGGGCCCAGTACTTC. Residues: CATSRSRTPGAQYF.

This rearrangement joins TRBV5-6 to TRBJ1-2, with a tentative D call TRBD1 (5 bases). The CDR3 loop spans 14 amino acids. The V end lost 4 bases, the J end lost 0 bases, and 10 bases lay between the germline ends. The germline V gene has CDR1 SGHDT and CDR2 YYEEEE. The CDR3 reads CASSPQGSNYGYTF. CDR3 DNA: TGTGCCAGCAGCCCGCAGGGCTCTAACTATGGCTACACCTTC.

This chain links TRBV7-9 with TRBJ1-2; D is ambiguous. The CDR3 consists of 15 residues. Trimming shortened V by 7 bases and J by 3 bases, and 18 bases separated the two germline ends. The V gene's germline CDR1 is SEHNR and CDR2 FQNEAQ (reference sequence). DNA of the CDR3: TGTGCCAGCACCCGGTCGGCAGGCATAGACTATGGCTACACCTTC. As protein: CASTRSAGIDYGYTF. Supplemented by reference TRBV7-9 and TRBJ1-2, the full variable domain reads DTGVSQNPRHKITKRGQNVTFRCDPISEHNRLYWYRQTLGQGPEFLTYFQNEAQLEKSRLLSDRFSAERPKGSFSTLEIQRTEQGDSAMYLCASTRSAGIDYGYTFGSGTRLTVV.

As DNA, the CDR3 is TGCGCCAGCAGCCAACATTCGTTAGCGATCGATGAGCAGTTCTTC. Translating gives CASSQHSLAIDEQFF. The chain recombines TRBV4-1 with TRBJ2-1, with TRBD2 as a possible D gene (5 bases). CDR3 size: 15 residues. The germline V gene has CDR1 MGHRA and CDR2 YSYEKL. V lost 2 bases and J lost 8, with 16 bases in between.

V gene TRBV4-3 combines with J gene TRBJ1-2, with 9 bases matching TRBD1. The CDR3 is 16 residues long. Germline CDR1 reads LGHNA; CDR2 reads YSLEER. J gave up 5 bases and V 3 bases, and 10 bases lay outside the gene matches. CDR3 residues: CASSHGLGTGKYGYTF. CDR3 coding DNA: TGCGCCAGCAGCCACGGTCTGGGGACAGGGAAATATGGCTACACCTTC.

This chain connects TRBV2 to TRBJ2-7; TRBD1 matches at 8 bases. The V segment lost 7 bases and the J segment 3 bases; nucleotides outside the gene matches: 20. The germline CDR1 and CDR2 sequences are SNHLY and FYNNEI. CDR3 length: 18 amino acids. The CDR3 region is CASTGGGSGVRPLYEQYF. The CDR3 DNA sequence: TGTGCCAGCACAGGGGGCGGGTCGGGAGTTCGTCCCCTCTACGAGCAGTACTTC.

The chain carries TRBV6-1 and TRBJ2-5; 10 bases align to TRBD2. The germline V gene has CDR1 MNHNS and CDR2 SASEGT. The CDR3 is made up of 15 amino acids. Trimming at V came to 2 bases and at J to 5 bases, leaving 5 bases not matched to a gene. The CDR3 nucleotides read TGTGCCAGCAGTGAACCAGCGGGGGGGCCGGAGACCCAGTACTTC. Its translation is CASSEPAGGPETQYF.

The rearrangement links TRBV14 to TRBJ2-7, with a tentative D call TRBD2 (5 bases). This CDR3 is built from 13 residues. The germline V and J ends were trimmed by 8 bases and 6 bases, with 17 bases remaining between them. CDR1 is SGHDN and CDR2 is FVKESK in the germline V gene. DNA for the CDR3: TGTGCCAGCTCCTTGGAGGCTAGACGCGAGCAGTACTTC. Translating it yields CASSLEARREQYF.

This clone appeared once. The CDR3 sequence: CASSPRDRGYEQYF. CDR3 sequence (DNA): TGTGCCAGCAGCCCCCGGGACAGGGGCTACGAGCAGTACTTC. V and J are TRBV11-2 and TRBJ2-7, with TRBD1 matching 10 bases. V lost 5 bases and J lost 3; bases outside the gene matches: 4. Per germline, CDR1 SGHAT and CDR2 FQNNGV. The CDR3 extends over 14 amino acids.

The chain employs TRBV7-3 and TRBJ2-1, with D possibly being TRBD1 (6 bases). CDR1 is SGHTA and CDR2 is FQGTGA in the germline V gene. The CDR3 loop spans 16 amino acids. Trimming left V 5 bases short and J 4 bases short, with 18 bases between. Here the CDR3 DNA reads TGTGCCAGCAGCCGAACCGAATGGACAGAATACAATGAGCAGTTCTTC. Protein product: CASSRTEWTEYNEQFF.

The rearrangement uses TRBV10-3 and TRBJ1-1, with 12 positions matching TRBD1. Germline V gives CDR1 ENHRY, CDR2 SYGVKD. The V segment lost 4 bases and the J segment 3 bases; nucleotides outside the gene matches: 12. The CDR3 contains 18 residues. For the CDR3, the DNA is TGTGCCATCAGTGCCGGGACAGGGGGCGCGATCCCGGACACTGAAGCTTTCTTT. It translates to CAISAGTGGAIPDTEAFF.

The chain combines TRBV25-1 with TRBJ2-7, with TRBD1 identical over 7 bases. The CDR3 is 15 amino acids. Germline CDR1 reads MGHDK; CDR2 reads SYGVNS. V shed 2 bases and J 2 bases; nucleotides not matched to a gene: 6. The CDR3 sequence is CASSEGTVVAYEQYF. The CDR3 coding sequence is TGTGCCAGCAGTGAAGGGACAGTGGTAGCCTACGAGCAGTACTTC.

The CDR3 spells CASSLDRANTEAFF. The DNA of the CDR3 is TGTGCCAGCAGTTTGGACAGGGCGAACACTGAAGCTTTCTTT. The chain couples TRBV27 to TRBJ1-1, with TRBD1 matching over 8 bases. The V gene's germline CDR1 is MNHEY and CDR2 SMNVEV (reference sequence). The V gene end was trimmed by 3 bases and the J gene end by 1 base; junction bases not matched to a gene: 1. The length of the CDR3 is 14 residues.

V usage is TRBV6-9 and J usage is TRBJ2-5, with 8 nucleotides matching TRBD2. Unmatched junction bases numbered 13, after V lost 4 bases and J lost 0 bases. This CDR3 has 18 amino acids. CDR1 and CDR2 (germline): MNHGY, SVAAGI. As DNA, the CDR3 is TGTGCCAGCAGTTGCCCCCCCAGCGGGGGCATGTACCAAGAGACCCAGTACTTC. Its protein product is CASSCPPSGGMYQETQYF.

The genes are TRBV7-9 and TRBJ2-7; the match to TRBD1 covers 7 bases. V lost 6 bases and J lost 3; bases outside the gene matches: 5. Germline CDR1 reads SEHNR; CDR2 reads FQNEAQ (reference sequence). There are 13 residues in the CDR3. CDR3 protein: CASSERDSYEQYF. DNA of the CDR3: TGTGCCAGCAGTGAAAGGGACAGCTACGAGCAGTACTTC.